Sequencing of this T cell receptor (beta chain) was carried out in a study of CD8 T cells in ankylosing spondylitis. Study observations and caveats: Earlier studies detected some motif variants in reactive arthritis synovial fluid and blood. Significant enrichment of disease-linked clones was reportedly seen in matched ankylosing spondylitis synovial fluid.

A quantitative 5'-RACE method, one with molecular barcodes, was used to make TCR beta libraries. TCRdb passed the 5' RACE reads through MiXCR, listing each CDR3 protein once. The sample consists of some 140,000 distinct CDR3 sequences, 5.5% to 7.5% of them appearing once. V gave up 3 bases and J gave up 0 bases, with 11 bases separating them. Germline loops: CDR1 LNHDA, CDR2 SQIVND (reference sequence). The CDR3 contains 15 residues. There are many counts of this clonotype. Its antigen is not known. The receptor comes from a female donor with ankylosing spondylitis or in good health (not recorded which). This sequence joins TRBV19 and TRBJ1-1; D not certain. The sequenced sample was blood, either unsorted or a sorted T cell fraction (not recorded which). The DNA for the CDR3 is TGTGCCAGTAGTATGAGAGCAGGAATGAACACTGAAGCTTTCTTT. As protein: CASSMRAGMNTEAFF.